This T cell receptor beta chain stems from a study of human T cells and chemical hapten exposure. Study summary: Diphenylcyclopropenone was applied weekly to patients' scalps across the roughly 23-week study. Whole-study results and caveats: Expanded TCRs made up significantly more big CDR3 similarity clusters than controls did.

Time point here: pre-sensitization, week 0. The treatment here: therapeutic diphenylcyclopropenone sensitization with weekly scalp DPC. Sample donors consisted of patients with alopecia, aged 18 to 70 years, who were suitable for DPC. Total RNA was isolated from whole blood that had not been fractionated. This clonotype occurred a few times. What it binds is unknown. TCRdb processed the RACE reads anew with MiXCR; each CDR3 protein has one entry. The sample carries around 380,000 distinct CDR3 sequences, around 5% recorded once. This TCR was recovered from a woman aged 18-35 years with alopecia areata. Some clones in this sample may be carry-over from other donors' samples. Material: whole blood, obtained in connection with sensitization to the hapten diphenylcyclopropenone (DPC).

CDR3 DNA: TGTGCCAGCAGTTTAAGGGACTTTGACTACACCTTC. Its translation is CASSLRDFDYTF. This chain links TRBV12-3 or TRBV12-4 with TRBJ1-2, with D possibly TRBD1 on 5 matching bases. V was clipped by 2 bases and J by 10 bases, with 11 bases between them. The CDR3 has 12 amino acids.